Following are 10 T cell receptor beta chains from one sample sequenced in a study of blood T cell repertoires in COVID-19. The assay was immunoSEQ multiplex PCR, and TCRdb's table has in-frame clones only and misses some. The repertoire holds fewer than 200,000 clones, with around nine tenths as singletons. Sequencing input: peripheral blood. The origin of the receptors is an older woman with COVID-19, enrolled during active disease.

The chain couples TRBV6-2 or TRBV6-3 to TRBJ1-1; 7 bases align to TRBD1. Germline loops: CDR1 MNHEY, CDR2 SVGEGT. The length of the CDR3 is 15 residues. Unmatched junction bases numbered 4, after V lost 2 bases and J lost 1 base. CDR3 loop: CASSYQGVGNTEAFF. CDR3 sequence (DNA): TGTGCCAGCAGTTACCAGGGGGTGGGGAACACTGAAGCTTTCTTT.

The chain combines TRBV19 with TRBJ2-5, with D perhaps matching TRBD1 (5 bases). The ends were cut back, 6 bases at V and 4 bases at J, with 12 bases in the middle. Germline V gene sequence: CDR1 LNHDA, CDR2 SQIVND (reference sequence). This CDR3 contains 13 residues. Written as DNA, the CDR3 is TGTGCCAGTAGGGCGGCAGGGATAGAGACCCAGTACTTC. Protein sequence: CASRAAGIETQYF.

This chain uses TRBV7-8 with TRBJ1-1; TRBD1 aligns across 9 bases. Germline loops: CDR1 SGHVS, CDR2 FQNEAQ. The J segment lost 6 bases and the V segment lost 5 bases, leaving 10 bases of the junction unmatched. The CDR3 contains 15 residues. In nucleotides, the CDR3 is TGTGCCAGCAGCGGCGGGACAGGACAGGGGTCTGAAGCTTTCTTT. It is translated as CASSGGTGQGSEAFF. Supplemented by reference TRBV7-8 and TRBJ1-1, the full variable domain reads GAGVSQSPRYKVAKRGQDVALRCDPISGHVSLFWYQQALGQGPEFLTYFQNEAQLDKSGLPSDRFFAERPEGSVSTLKIQRTQQEDSAVYLCASSGGTGQGSEAFFGQGTRLTVV.

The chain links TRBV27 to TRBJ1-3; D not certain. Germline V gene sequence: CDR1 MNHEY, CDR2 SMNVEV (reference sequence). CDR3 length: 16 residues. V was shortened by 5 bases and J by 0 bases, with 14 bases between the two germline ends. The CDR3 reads CASSPQPLSSGNTIYF. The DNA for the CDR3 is TGTGCCAGCAGTCCTCAACCCCTGAGCTCTGGAAACACCATATATTTT.

The CDR3 here is CAIRFNRRDEQFF. The CDR3 DNA sequence: TGTGCCATACGTTTCAACCGTCGGGATGAGCAGTTCTTC. The chain is built from TRBV2 and TRBJ2-1; D call uncertain. The CDR3 totals 13 residues. V was trimmed by 10 bases and J by 8 bases, leaving 18 bases between them. Germline V CDR1 and CDR2: SNHLY, FYNNEI.

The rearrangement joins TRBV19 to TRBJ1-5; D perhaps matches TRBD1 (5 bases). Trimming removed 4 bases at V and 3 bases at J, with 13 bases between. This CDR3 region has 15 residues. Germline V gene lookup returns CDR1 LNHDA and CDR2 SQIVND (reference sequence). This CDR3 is CASSRTSEDNQPQHF. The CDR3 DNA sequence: TGTGCCAGTAGTAGGACAAGTGAGGACAATCAGCCCCAGCATTTT.

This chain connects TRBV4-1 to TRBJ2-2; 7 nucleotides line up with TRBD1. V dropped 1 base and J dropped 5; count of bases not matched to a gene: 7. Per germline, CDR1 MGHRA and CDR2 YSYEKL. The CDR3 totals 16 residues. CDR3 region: CASSQVRGGPTGELFF. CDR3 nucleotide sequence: TGCGCCAGCAGCCAAGTAAGAGGGGGCCCAACCGGGGAGCTGTTTTTT.

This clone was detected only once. CDR3 in amino acids: CASSHAVSNYEQYF. CDR3 coding DNA: TGTGCCAGCAGTCACGCAGTAAGTAACTACGAGCAGTACTTC. J is TRBJ2-7 and V is TRBV28; no firm D call. This CDR3 spans 14 amino acids. V shed 5 bases and J shed 3 bases, with 14 bases lying between them. Germline CDR1 MDHEN, CDR2 SYDVKM. The full variable domain, in which reference TRBV28 and TRBJ2-7 provide the parts outside the CDR3, is DVKVTQSSRYLVKRTGEKVFLECVQDMDHENMFWYRQDPGLGLRLIYFSYDVKMKEKGDIPEGYSVSREKKERFSLILESASTNQTSMYLCASSHAVSNYEQYFGPGTRLTVT.

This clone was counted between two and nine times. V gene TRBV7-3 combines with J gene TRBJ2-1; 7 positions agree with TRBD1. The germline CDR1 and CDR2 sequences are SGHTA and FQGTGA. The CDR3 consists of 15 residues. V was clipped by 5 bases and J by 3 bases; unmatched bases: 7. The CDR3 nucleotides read TGTGCCAGCAGCCTAGGGACAGCAGGCTACAATGAGCAGTTCTTC. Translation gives CASSLGTAGYNEQFF.

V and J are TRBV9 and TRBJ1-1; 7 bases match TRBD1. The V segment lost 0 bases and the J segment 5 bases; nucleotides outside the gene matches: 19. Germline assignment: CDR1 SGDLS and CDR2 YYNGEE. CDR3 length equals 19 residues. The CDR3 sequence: CASSVGDRVNPRMRTEAFF. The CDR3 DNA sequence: TGTGCCAGCAGCGTAGGAGACAGGGTCAACCCCCGAATGAGGACTGAAGCTTTCTTT.